A selection of T cell receptor beta chains follows, all from one sample in a study of blood T cell repertoires in COVID-19. Assay used: immunoSEQ multiplex PCR; TCRdb lists only in-frame clones, some missing. The data hold a few hundred thousand clones, with approximately 90% observed a single time. Sequences were obtained from peripheral blood. The receptors were gathered from a man aged 60 to 75 who had recovered from COVID-19. Both conserved end residues are part of each CDR3. D genes are given only for firm matches. Clone size, where shown, is once, few, many, or a class for clones that have expanded.

J: TRBJ1-1; V: TRBV6-5; D: .; size: .; CDR3: CASRMTVLYPEAFF; DNA: TGTGCCAGCAGGATGACAGTCCTGTACCCTGAAGCTTTCTTT
J: TRBJ2-3; V: TRBV19; D: TRBD2; size: .; CDR3: CASSISSGMVSDTQYF; DNA: TGTGCCAGTAGTATCTCTAGCGGGATGGTGTCAGATACGCAGTATTTT
J: TRBJ2-3; V: TRBV3-1/TRBV3-2; D: TRBD2; size: .; CDR3: CASSQESGGPLGDTQYF; DNA: TGTGCCAGCAGCCAAGAAAGCGGGGGACCCTTAGGAGATACGCAGTATTTT
J: TRBJ2-5; V: TRBV19; D: TRBD1; size: .; CDR3: CANSPGQGYQETQYF; DNA: TGTGCCAATAGTCCGGGACAGGGTTACCAAGAGACCCAGTACTTC
J: TRBJ1-2; V: TRBV6-4; D: TRBD1; size: .; CDR3: CASSSTGGVGGYTF; DNA: TGTGCCAGCAGTTCGACAGGGGGCGTTGGGGGCTACACCTTC
J: TRBJ2-6; V: TRBV28; D: .; size: .; CDR3: CASRHSGANVLTF; DNA: TGTGCCAGCAGACACTCTGGGGCCAACGTCCTGACTTTC
J: TRBJ2-2; V: TRBV9; D: .; size: .; CDR3: CASSVGSGGAGELFF; DNA: TGTGCCAGCAGCGTAGGGTCAGGAGGTGCCGGGGAGCTGTTTTTT
J: TRBJ1-6; V: TRBV28; D: TRBD1; size: few; CDR3: CASSLEGAVSPLHF; DNA: TGTGCCAGCAGTTTGGAGGGGGCCGTTTCACCCCTCCACTTT
J: TRBJ2-7; V: TRBV19; D: .; size: .; CDR3: CASSNRQIPYEQYF; DNA: TGTGCCAGTAGTAACCGACAGATTCCCTACGAGCAGTACTTC
J: TRBJ1-2; V: TRBV5-1; D: .; size: .; CDR3: CASSRGGQASINYGYTF; DNA: TGCGCCAGCAGCCGGGGAGGGCAGGCATCTATTAACTATGGCTACACCTTC
J: TRBJ1-2; V: TRBV10-3; D: .; size: .; CDR3: CAINPKTVNYGYTF; DNA: TGTGCCATCAATCCTAAGACAGTCAACTATGGCTACACCTTC
J: TRBJ1-5; V: TRBV25-1; D: .; size: .; CDR3: CASSEYNSNQPQHF; DNA: TGTGCCAGCAGTGAATATAATAGCAATCAGCCCCAGCATTTT
J: TRBJ2-7; V: TRBV6-5; D: TRBD2; size: .; CDR3: CASSPVNSGKNEQYF; DNA: TGTGCCAGCAGCCCAGTGAATAGCGGGAAGAACGAGCAGTACTTC
J: TRBJ1-4; V: TRBV6-5; D: .; size: .; CDR3: CASSSRGGMNEKLFF; DNA: TGTGCCAGCAGTTCAAGGGGGGGAATGAATGAAAAACTGTTTTTT
J: TRBJ2-2; V: TRBV7-8; D: TRBD2; size: .; CDR3: CARYSRLHGGGAEYGELFF; DNA: TGTGCCAGATACTCGAGACTCCACGGCGGGGGGGCCGAATACGGGGAGCTGTTTTTT
J: TRBJ1-5; V: TRBV6-4; D: .; size: .; CDR3: CASSDGLNQPQHF; DNA: TGTGCCAGCAGTGACGGGCTCAATCAGCCCCAGCATTTT
J: TRBJ2-7; V: TRBV5-4; D: TRBD1; size: .; CDR3: CASSQQRDRGYEQYF; DNA: TGTGCCAGCAGTCAACAACGGGACAGGGGCTACGAGCAGTACTTC
J: TRBJ1-5; V: TRBV24-1; D: TRBD1; size: .; CDR3: CATSELGQGGNQPQHF; DNA: TGTGCCACCAGTGAACTAGGACAGGGCGGCAATCAGCCCCAGCATTTT
J: TRBJ2-5; V: TRBV7-9; D: .; size: .; CDR3: CASSPGIYQETQYF; DNA: TGTGCCAGCAGCCCAGGGATTTATCAAGAGACCCAGTACTTC
J: TRBJ2-5; V: TRBV5-3; D: TRBD2; size: .; CDR3: CARSLGVAGAQETQYF; DNA: TGTGCCAGAAGCTTGGGGGTTGCGGGAGCACAAGAGACCCAGTACTTC
J: TRBJ2-5; V: TRBV2; D: .; size: once; CDR3: CASLRGGWKTQYF; DNA: TGTGCCAGCCTTAGGGGGGGCTGGAAGACCCAGTACTTC
J: TRBJ2-2; V: TRBV24-1; D: .; size: few; CDR3: CATSDPDREAGELFF; DNA: TGTGCCACCAGTGATCCCGACAGGGAGGCCGGGGAGCTGTTTTTT
J: TRBJ2-3; V: TRBV12-3/TRBV12-4; D: TRBD2; size: once; CDR3: CASISGGTDTQYF; DNA: TGTGCCAGCATAAGCGGGGGTACAGATACGCAGTATTTT
J: TRBJ1-1; V: TRBV23-1; D: TRBD1; size: .; CDR3: CASSHPLRRDRGQPTEAFF; DNA: TGCGCCAGCAGTCACCCCCTACGGCGGGACAGGGGGCAGCCCACTGAAGCTTTCTTT
J: TRBJ2-5; V: TRBV5-5; D: .; size: .; CDR3: CASSLAGVGQETQYF; DNA: TGTGCCAGCAGCTTGGCGGGAGTAGGCCAAGAGACCCAGTACTTC
J: TRBJ1-5; V: TRBV6-5; D: .; size: .; CDR3: CASSYSGIPDQPQHF; DNA: TGTGCCAGCAGTTACTCCGGGATACCCGATCAGCCCCAGCATTTT
J: TRBJ1-2; V: TRBV12-3/TRBV12-4; D: TRBD1; size: .; CDR3: CASSGTGDYGYTF; DNA: TGTGCCAGCTCCGGGACAGGGGACTATGGCTACACCTTC
J: TRBJ2-2; V: TRBV18; D: .; size: .; CDR3: CASSPNSLDSTGELFF; DNA: TGTGCCAGCTCACCTAACTCCCTTGACAGTACCGGGGAGCTGTTTTTT
J: TRBJ2-1; V: TRBV7-2; D: .; size: .; CDR3: CASSLGTAVNYNEQFF; DNA: TGTGCCAGCAGCTTAGGAACGGCGGTGAACTACAATGAGCAGTTCTTC
J: TRBJ2-7; V: TRBV6-5; D: TRBD1; size: .; CDR3: CASRQGAREQYF; DNA: TGTGCCAGCAGACAGGGGGCGCGCGAGCAGTACTTC
J: TRBJ1-2; V: TRBV6-5; D: TRBD1; size: .; CDR3: CASRTTGQGYGYTF; DNA: TGTGCCAGCAGGACCACGGGACAGGGTTATGGCTACACCTTC
J: TRBJ1-4; V: TRBV9; D: .; size: many; CDR3: CASSVDLANEKLFF; DNA: TGTGCCAGCAGCGTAGACTTAGCTAATGAAAAACTGTTTTTT